The 28 T cell receptor beta chains in this list originate from one sample, sequenced in a study of T cells in Graves' hyperthyroidism and ophthalmopathy. The CDR3 regions of TCR beta were amplified from RNA transcripts. Researchers ran a first-round RT-PCR on the TCR CDR3 using the HTBI primer set. TCRdb passed the multiplex PCR reads through MiXCR, listing each CDR3 protein once. This repertoire shows approximately 200,000 distinct CDR3 sequences, about a sixth found once; its top ten account for roughly 44%. Input material: blood. The origin of the receptors is a middle-aged man with Graves' hyperthyroidism.

This clonotype appeared a few times. The chain employs TRBV5-8 and TRBJ2-1; TRBD2 matches at 8 bases. Trimming at V came to 3 bases and at J to 8 bases, leaving 16 bases not matched to a gene. This CDR3 spans 17 amino acids. Germline-derived CDR1 and CDR2 are SGHTS and YDEGEE. The CDR3 DNA sequence: TGTGCCAGCAGCTCGTCCCTAGCAGCGGGGGCGGATCATGAGCAGTTCTTC. Its translation: CASSSSLAAGADHEQFF.

This clonotype was found many times. The V and J genes are TRBV5-1 and TRBJ1-6; TRBD1 matches at 10 bases. After removal of 3 bases from V and 7 bases from J, the junction contained 1 base not matched to a gene. CDR1 and CDR2 from the germline V gene are SGHRS and YFSETQ. This CDR3 is 14 amino acids long. The CDR3 loop is CASSWGQGNSPLHF. CDR3 nucleotides: TGCGCCAGCAGCTGGGGACAGGGGAATTCACCCCTCCACTTT. Filled out from reference TRBV5-1 and TRBJ1-6, the complete variable domain reads KAGVTQTPRYLIKTRGQQVTLSCSPISGHRSVSWYQQTPGQGLQFLFEYFSETQRNKGNFPGRFSGRQFSNSRSEMNVSTLELGDSALYLCASSWGQGNSPLHFGNGTRLTVT.

This clonotype came up many times. This chain links TRBV24-1 with TRBJ1-2; the D is unclear. CDR3 length: 13 amino acids. The V gene lost 2 bases and the J gene lost 4 bases, with 7 bases spanning the gap. CDR1 is KGHDR and CDR2 is SFDVKD in the germline V gene. The CDR3: CATSDSGSYGYTF. The CDR3 DNA follows: TGTGCCACCAGTGATTCAGGTAGCTATGGCTACACCTTC.

The sample holds many counts of this clonotype. The chain joins TRBV28 to TRBJ2-3, with a tentative D call TRBD2 (7 bases). CDR3 length: 15 residues. Germline assignment: CDR1 MDHEN and CDR2 SYDVKM. Deletions cut 3 bases from V and 5 bases from J, with 15 bases between. The CDR3 is CASSFGGGGGDTQYF. The CDR3 DNA is TGTGCCAGCAGTTTTGGAGGGGGGGGGGGAGATACGCAGTATTTT.

This clonotype was counted many times. V gene TRBV7-9 combines with J gene TRBJ2-1; D unresolved. The V and J ends lost 8 bases and 3 bases respectively, with 14 bases between them. Looked up from germline, CDR1 is SEHNR and CDR2 is FQNEAQ (reference sequence). The CDR3 totals 14 residues. The CDR3 loop reads CASRLGGVYNEQFF. DNA for the CDR3: TGTGCCAGCCGGCTAGGCGGCGTCTACAATGAGCAGTTCTTC.

There are many counts of this clonotype. The chain combines TRBV6-1 with TRBJ1-1; the D is unclear. V was shortened by 4 bases and J by 7 bases, with 19 bases between the two germline ends. CDR1 and CDR2 from the germline V gene are MNHNS and SASEGT. CDR3 length: 15 residues. Written as DNA, the CDR3 is TGTGCCAGCAGTGGCTCGACGGACGGAAAGATTGAAGCTTTCTTT. Translated: CASSGSTDGKIEAFF.

DNA for the CDR3: TGTGCCAGCAGCCCCGCAGACAGGGGAAGAACCTATGGCTACACCTTC. Amino acids: CASSPADRGRTYGYTF. V is TRBV7-8 and J is TRBJ1-2; 8 nucleotides align to TRBD1. The germline V gene encodes CDR1 SGHVS and CDR2 FQNEAQ. The CDR3 sequence is 16 residues long. V lost 5 bases, J lost 4 bases, and 12 bases stayed unmatched.

In this sample, this clonotype turned up many times. This chain links TRBV7-8 with TRBJ2-3; D is perhaps TRBD1 (5 bases). The CDR3 has 13 amino acids. Trimming shortened V by 0 bases and J by 5 bases, and 6 bases separated the two germline ends. Germline CDR1 is SGHVS and CDR2 is FQNEAQ. The CDR3 reads CASSLARGDTQYF. The CDR3 nucleotides read TGTGCCAGCAGCTTAGCTAGGGGAGATACGCAGTATTTT.

This clonotype has just one count. The V and J genes are TRBV7-9 and TRBJ1-2; possible D gene TRBD1, 5 bases. This CDR3 contains 14 residues. Trimming took off 1 base at V and 4 bases at J, with 10 bases between the two ends. Per the germline V gene, CDR1 is SEHNR and CDR2 is FQNEAQ (reference sequence). The CDR3 nucleotides read TGTGCCAGCAGCTTAGTAGAGGGGAGCTATGGCTACACCTTC. The encoded protein is CASSLVEGSYGYTF.

At least ten counts were recorded for this clonotype. The rearrangement uses TRBV7-9 and TRBJ1-6; D remains unclear. The V and J ends lost 1 base and 10 bases respectively, with 8 bases between them. CDR3 length: 13 residues. Per the germline V gene, CDR1 is SEHNR and CDR2 is FQNEAQ (reference sequence). In nucleotides, the CDR3 is TGTGCCAGCAGCTTAGAGGCAAACTCACCCCTCCACTTT. It translates to CASSLEANSPLHF.

The gene calls are TRBV7-3 and TRBJ1-4, with D tentatively TRBD1 (5 bases). Germline lookup yields CDR1 SGHTA and CDR2 FQGTGA. V was shortened by 2 bases and J by 7 bases, with 17 bases between the two germline ends. The CDR3 is 16 residues long. This CDR3 is CASSLEGAGRGEKLFF. Here the CDR3 DNA reads TGTGCCAGCAGCTTAGAAGGGGCAGGGAGAGGTGAAAAACTGTTTTTT.

This clonotype appeared many times. Here the CDR3 DNA reads TGTGCCAGCAGCCTTCTTGGGGCCACTAACACCGGGGAGCTGTTTTTT. This gives the protein CASSLLGATNTGELFF. V and J are TRBV19 and TRBJ2-2, with D perhaps matching TRBD1 (5 bases). Between the trimmed V and J ends, which lost 9 bases and 2 bases, there was a span of 19 bases. The CDR3 runs 16 residues. Per germline, CDR1 LNHDA and CDR2 SQIVND (reference sequence).

This clonotype was recorded at least ten times. The chain combines TRBV18 with TRBJ1-2, with D perhaps matching TRBD1 (6 bases). V lost 6 bases and J 5 bases, leaving 13 bases between the germline ends. The CDR3 contains 13 residues. CDR1 is KGHSH, CDR2 LQKENI, per germline. CDR3 DNA: TGTGCCAGCTCCCCCGAGGGGGGGTATGGCTACACCTTC. Its translation: CASSPEGGYGYTF.

At least ten counts were recorded for this clonotype. CDR3 DNA: TGTGCCAGCTACCCGGGCTTGAGAGAGTCCGACAGGTTGAGCAATGAGCAGTTCTTC. Translation: CASYPGLRESDRLSNEQFF. The rearrangement links TRBV5-6 to TRBJ2-1; D may be TRBD1 (6 bases). This CDR3 contains 19 residues. Germline V gene data show CDR1 as SGHDT and CDR2 as YYEEEE. Trimming took off 7 bases at V and 6 bases at J, with 32 bases between the two ends.

This clonotype was seen many times. The V call is TRBV12-3 or TRBV12-4, the J call TRBJ2-5, with 12 bases that match TRBD2. CDR3 length equals 15 residues. Trimming took 2 bases from V and 5 from J; bases not matched to a gene: 3. The CDR3 bases are TGTGCCAGCAGTTTACTAGCGGGGGGGTACGAGACCCAGTACTTC. Its protein is CASSLLAGGYETQYF.

This clonotype was counted between two and nine times. The chain links TRBV5-6 to TRBJ2-2; D is possibly TRBD2 (6 bases). Germline V CDR1 and CDR2: SGHDT, YYEEEE. V lost 4 bases, J lost 3 bases, and 16 bases lay in between. The CDR3 is 16 residues long. The DNA of the CDR3 is TGTGCCAGCAGCCCGCTCGGGGGATTGGACACCGGGGAGCTGTTTTTT. It codes for CASSPLGGLDTGELFF.

This clonotype came up a few times. The V call is TRBV6-6, the J call TRBJ1-5; D remains unclear. CDR1 is MNHNY and CDR2 is SVGAGI in the germline V gene (reference sequence). The CDR3 covers 13 residues. The V end was cut by 0 bases, the J end by 6 bases, with 6 bases between. The CDR3 coding sequence is TGTGCCAGCAGTTACTCGCCGGGTCAGCCCCAGCATTTT. Its protein product is CASSYSPGQPQHF.

The chain recombines TRBV6-1 with TRBJ2-3; 8 bases are a match to TRBD2. The V gene end was trimmed by 5 bases and the J gene end by 0 bases; junction bases not matched to a gene: 7. The CDR3 sequence is 16 residues long. Germline CDR1 is MNHNS and CDR2 is SASEGT. CDR3: CASSSRAGGSTDTQYF. As DNA, the CDR3 is TGTGCCAGCAGTTCGCGGGCGGGGGGAAGCACAGATACGCAGTATTTT.

This clonotype was picked up a small number of times. A much bigger clone sits one base away, suggesting this may be a read error. The chain employs TRBV2 and TRBJ2-2; 10 bases line up with TRBD2. The CDR3 contains 15 residues. Germline lookup yields CDR1 SNHLY and CDR2 FYNNEI. Here the CDR3 reads CASRQLAGNTGEPFF. The CDR3 region has the DNA TGTGCCAGCCGGCAACTAGCGGGGAACACCGGGGAGCCGTTTTTT.

This clonotype was observed a few times. The chain links TRBV7-2 to TRBJ2-3; 9 nucleotides agree with TRBD2. CDR1 and CDR2 from the germline V gene are SGHTA and FQGNSA. V shed 5 bases and J 5 bases; nucleotides not matched to a gene: 5. The CDR3 spans 14 residues. CDR3: CASSQAGGQDTQYF. CDR3 bases: TGTGCCAGCAGCCAGGCGGGGGGGCAAGATACGCAGTATTTT.

The chain has TRBV19 and TRBJ2-7, with D perhaps TRBD2 (6 bases). V was trimmed by 5 bases and J by 5 bases, leaving 13 bases between them. The length of the CDR3 is 13 residues. Germline values: CDR1 LNHDA, CDR2 SQIVND (reference sequence). CDR3 loop: CASSLAGFDEQYF. The CDR3 nucleotides are TGTGCCAGTAGTCTGGCGGGGTTCGACGAGCAGTACTTC.

The chain carries TRBV5-6 and TRBJ2-6, with D unresolved. CDR1 is SGHDT, CDR2 YYEEEE, per germline. Trimming pared 4 bases from V and 0 bases from J, leaving 11 bases between. The CDR3 is 16 amino acids. CDR3 in DNA: TGTGCCAGCAGCCCAATATCGAGCTCTGGGGCCAACGTCCTGACTTTC. Its translation: CASSPISSSGANVLTF.

This clonotype has at least ten counts. The chain recombines TRBV2 with TRBJ2-3; the D is unclear. Germline CDR1 is SNHLY and CDR2 is FYNNEI. The CDR3 consists of 12 residues. V was cut by 4 bases and J by 0 bases, with 2 bases left in between. In DNA, the CDR3 is TGTGCCAGCAGTGTCAGCACAGATACGCAGTATTTT. Residues: CASSVSTDTQYF.

This clonotype was found many times. The V and J genes are TRBV7-2 and TRBJ1-1; D is unresolved. This CDR3 is 15 amino acids long. Germline-derived CDR1 and CDR2 are SGHTA and FQGNSA. The V end was cut by 5 bases, the J end by 5 bases, with 18 bases between. CDR3 sequence (DNA): TGTGCCAGCAGCACTCCTTTTGGTGCGGGTACTGAAGCTTTCTTT. Protein product: CASSTPFGAGTEAFF.

This clonotype was counted ten times or more. This chain joins TRBV7-9 and TRBJ2-3, with no clear D. The CDR3 is 11 residues long. Germline CDR1 reads SEHNR; CDR2 reads FQNEAQ (reference sequence). The V and J ends lost 5 bases and 6 bases respectively, with 6 bases between them. CDR3 amino acids: CASSDLDTQYF. The CDR3 region has the DNA TGTGCCAGCAGCGACTTGGATACGCAGTATTTT.

The sample holds many counts of this clonotype. The genes are TRBV2 and TRBJ2-7, with TRBD1 matching 9 bases. The CDR3 is 16 residues long. J lost 5 bases, V lost 0 bases, and 8 bases had no gene match. Germline-derived CDR1 and CDR2 are SNHLY and FYNNEI. For the CDR3, the DNA is TGTGCCAGCAGTGAAGCCCCGGGACAGGGTAGAAACGAGCAGTACTTC. This codes for CASSEAPGQGRNEQYF.

This clonotype was seen ten or more times. The rearrangement links TRBV9 to TRBJ1-1, with D possibly TRBD1 on 6 matching bases. The CDR3 sequence is 14 residues long. Per the germline V gene, CDR1 is SGDLS and CDR2 is YYNGEE. V dropped 0 bases and J dropped 6 bases, with 12 bases sitting between them. The CDR3 sequence is CASSVDQGLAEAFF. The CDR3 DNA reads TGTGCCAGCAGCGTAGATCAGGGGCTGGCTGAAGCTTTCTTT.

This clonotype was counted ten times or more. This sequence joins TRBV6-1 and TRBJ2-1; 8 nucleotides match TRBD2. The CDR3 consists of 16 residues. Germline trimming cut 5 bases from V and 0 bases from J; bases unmatched to any gene: 6. CDR1 is MNHNS and CDR2 is SASEGT in the germline V gene. DNA of the CDR3: TGTGCCAGCAGTTCAGGCGGGGGGCGCTCCTACAATGAGCAGTTCTTC. It encodes CASSSGGGRSYNEQFF.